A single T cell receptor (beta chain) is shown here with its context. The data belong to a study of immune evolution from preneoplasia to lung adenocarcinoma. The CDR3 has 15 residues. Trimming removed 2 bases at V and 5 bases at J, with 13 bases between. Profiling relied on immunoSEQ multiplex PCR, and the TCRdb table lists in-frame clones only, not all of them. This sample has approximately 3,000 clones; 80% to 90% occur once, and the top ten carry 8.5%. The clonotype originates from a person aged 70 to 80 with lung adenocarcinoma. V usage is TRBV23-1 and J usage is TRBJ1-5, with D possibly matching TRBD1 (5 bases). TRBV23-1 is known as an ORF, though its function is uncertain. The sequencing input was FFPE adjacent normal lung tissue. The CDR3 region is CASSQGGAPHQPQHF. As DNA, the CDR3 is TGCGCCAGCAGTCAAGGAGGGGCTCCCCATCAGCCCCAGCATTTT.